Below are 20 T cell receptor beta chains sequenced from a single sample in a study of T cells expressing NK-cell markers. TCRdb reprocessed the 5' RACE reads, keeping one entry per CDR3 protein, no DNA. This sample contains a few hundred thousand distinct CDR3 sequences. The sequenced sample consisted of blood T cells: a sorted CD56 or NKG2C T cell subset, CD4+ or CD8+ T cells, or bulk PBMC T cells (not recorded which). The receptors come from a man younger than 30 in good health.

This rearrangement joins TRBV12-3 or TRBV12-4 to TRBJ2-5. The CDR3 has 12 residues. The CDR3 region is CASSLALETQYF.

This chain uses TRBV12-3 or TRBV12-4 with TRBJ2-3; the D call of TRBD1 rests on TCRdb alone, since no DNA is present to check it. CDR3 length: 15 residues. This CDR3 is CASRRLGPVTDTQYF.

This chain's CDR3 is CASSFSGDYSNNEQFF. This chain joins TRBV7-6 and TRBJ2-1; TCRdb returns TRBD2, unconfirmable since there is no DNA. The CDR3 runs 16 residues. Germline CDR1 is SGHVS and CDR2 is FNYEAQ.

The V gene is TRBV12-3 or TRBV12-4, the J gene TRBJ2-2; the TCRdb call, TRBD1, lacks DNA for checking. The CDR3 sequence is 14 residues long. This CDR3 reads CASSRGHSLGELFF.

V and J are TRBV7-2 and TRBJ1-5; lacking DNA, the TRBD1 call made by TCRdb goes unchecked. The CDR3 is 16 residues long. Germline V lookup: CDR1 SGHTA, CDR2 FQGNSA. CDR3 sequence reads: CASSPRTGEGNQPQHF.

The CDR3 loop reads CASLKTGGGNTIYF. The chain is built from TRBV12-3 or TRBV12-4 and TRBJ1-3; TCRdb's D call, TRBD1, is unchecked because there is no DNA. The CDR3 runs to 14 residues.

The gene calls are TRBV20-1 and TRBJ2-2. Germline V gene sequence: CDR1 DFQATT, CDR2 SNEGSKA (reference sequence). The CDR3 runs 15 residues. The CDR3 sequence: CSARVAGRITGELFF.

CDR3 sequence: CASSYAQGLAVEQFF. This chain uses TRBV5-6 with TRBJ2-1; TCRdb's D gene call, TRBD2, goes unchecked for lack of DNA. The germline V gene encodes CDR1 SGHDT and CDR2 YYEEEE. CDR3 length: 15 amino acids.

This sequence joins TRBV20-1 and TRBJ2-7; TCRdb reports TRBD1, a call that lacks DNA to check it against. The CDR3 contains 14 residues. Germline V gene data show CDR1 as DFQATT and CDR2 as SNEGSKA (reference sequence). The CDR3 here is CSARVGTDPYEQYF.

This rearrangement joins TRBV5-3 to TRBJ1-5. TRBV5-3 is an ORF; its function is uncertain. CDR3 length: 15 amino acids. CDR3 residues: CARSWDPSGCQPQHF.

The chain employs TRBV7-9 and TRBJ1-2; the TCRdb D gene call, TRBD1, has no DNA to confirm it. The CDR3 is 14 residues long. The germline V gene encodes CDR1 SEHNR and CDR2 FQNEAQ (reference sequence). The chain's CDR3 is CASSHDGGNYGYTF.

The chain recombines TRBV7-9 with TRBJ2-2; TCRdb's assignment of TRBD1 cannot be checked, as there is no DNA. The CDR3 totals 13 residues. Germline V gene data show CDR1 as SEHNR and CDR2 as FQNEAQ (reference sequence). Here the CDR3 reads CASRRTGTGELFF. The whole variable domain, remainder taken from reference TRBV7-9 and TRBJ2-2, is DTGVSQNPRHKITKRGQNVTFRCDPISEHNRLYWYRQTLGQGPEFLTYFQNEAQLEKSRLLSDRFSAERPKGSFSTLEIQRTEQGDSAMYLCASRRTGTGELFFGEGSRLTVL.

This chain uses TRBV11-2 with TRBJ2-1; without DNA, the TCRdb call of TRBD2 cannot be checked. CDR3 length: 21 amino acids. Germline V gene sequence: CDR1 SGHAT, CDR2 FQNNGV. CDR3 sequence reads: CASSLDQGTSGRPLTYNEQFF.

The rearrangement joins TRBV20-1 to TRBJ1-5. Germline V CDR1 and CDR2: DFQATT, SNEGSKA (reference sequence). The CDR3 is 14 residues long. The CDR3 reads CSARSRAEDQPQHF.

The rearrangement uses TRBV7-9 and TRBJ1-1; TCRdb's assignment of TRBD1 cannot be checked, as there is no DNA. The germline V gene encodes CDR1 SEHNR and CDR2 FQNEAQ (reference sequence). This CDR3 has 14 amino acids. The CDR3 loop is CASTSFRGDTEAFF.

The gene calls are TRBV20-1 and TRBJ1-6; the D gene TCRdb calls, TRBD1, cannot be checked with no DNA. The CDR3 runs to 13 residues. Germline loops: CDR1 DFQATT, CDR2 SNEGSKA (reference sequence). The CDR3 reads CSARQNRESPLHF.

The chain combines TRBV7-2 with TRBJ2-3; TCRdb's D gene call, TRBD2, goes unchecked for lack of DNA. There are 17 residues in the CDR3. CDR1 and CDR2 (germline): SGHTA, FQGNSA. The CDR3 spells CASSTQSGLAGTDTQYF.

The chain has TRBV20-1 and TRBJ1-5. CDR1 and CDR2 from the germline V gene are DFQATT and SNEGSKA (reference sequence). The length of the CDR3 is 14 residues. CDR3 sequence reads: CSARDNRHVQPQHF.

J is TRBJ1-2 and V is TRBV6-1. The CDR3 sequence is 13 residues long. Germline loops: CDR1 MNHNS, CDR2 SASEGT. The CDR3 here is CASSAGVFYGYTF.

CDR3: CASSDQSYEQYF. The rearrangement joins TRBV7-2 to TRBJ2-7. The CDR3 is 12 residues long. In germline, CDR1 is SGHTA, CDR2 FQGNSA. Together with reference TRBV7-2 and TRBJ2-7, the CDR3 gives the full variable domain: GAGVSQSPSNKVTEKGKDVELRCDPISGHTALYWYRQSLGQGLEFLIYFQGNSAPDKSGLPSDRFSAERTGGSVSTLTIQRTQQEDSAVYLCASSDQSYEQYFGPGTRLTVT.